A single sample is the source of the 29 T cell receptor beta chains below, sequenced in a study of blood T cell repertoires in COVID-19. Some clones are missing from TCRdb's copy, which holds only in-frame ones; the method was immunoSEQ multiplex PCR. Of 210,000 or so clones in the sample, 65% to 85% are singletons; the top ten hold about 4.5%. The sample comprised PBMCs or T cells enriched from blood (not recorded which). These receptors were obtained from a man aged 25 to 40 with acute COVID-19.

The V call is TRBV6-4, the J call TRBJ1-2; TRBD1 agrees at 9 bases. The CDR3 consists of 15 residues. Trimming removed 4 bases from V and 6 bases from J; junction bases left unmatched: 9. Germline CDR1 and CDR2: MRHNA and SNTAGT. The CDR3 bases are TGTGCCAGCAGTGCTGAGACCGGGACAGGGAATGGCTACACCTTC. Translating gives CASSAETGTGNGYTF.

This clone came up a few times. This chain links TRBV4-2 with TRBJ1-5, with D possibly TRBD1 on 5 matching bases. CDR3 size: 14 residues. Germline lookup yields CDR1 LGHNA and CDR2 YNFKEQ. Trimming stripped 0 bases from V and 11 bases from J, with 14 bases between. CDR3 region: CASSQEAQRGAQHF. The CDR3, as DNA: TGTGCCAGCAGCCAAGAAGCCCAACGGGGGGCCCAGCATTTT.

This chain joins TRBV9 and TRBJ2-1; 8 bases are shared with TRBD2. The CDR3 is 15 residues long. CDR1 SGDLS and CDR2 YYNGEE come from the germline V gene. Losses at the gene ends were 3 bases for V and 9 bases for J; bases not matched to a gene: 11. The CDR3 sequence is CASSASGTRRAEQFF. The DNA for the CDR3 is TGTGCCAGCAGCGCGTCCGGGACTAGGAGGGCTGAGCAGTTCTTC.

CDR3 amino acids: CASRRTLNTEAFF. The CDR3 DNA is TGTGCCAGCAGGAGGACACTGAACACTGAAGCTTTCTTT. The rearrangement links TRBV27 to TRBJ1-1; tentative D call: TRBD1 (5 bases). The CDR3 loop spans 13 amino acids. V was pared by 6 bases and J by 0 bases, with 8 bases between. Germline CDR1 and CDR2: MNHEY and SMNVEV (reference sequence).

In nucleotides, the CDR3 is TGCGCCAGCAGGACTAGCGGGGTGACCTTTATCAGCGATACGCAGTATTTT. It yields the protein CASRTSGVTFISDTQYF. The V gene is TRBV5-1, the J gene TRBJ2-3; TRBD2 matches at 11 bases. The trim removed 5 bases at V and 6 bases at J, leaving 14 bases unmatched. CDR1 and CDR2 from the germline V gene are SGHRS and YFSETQ. The CDR3 totals 17 residues.

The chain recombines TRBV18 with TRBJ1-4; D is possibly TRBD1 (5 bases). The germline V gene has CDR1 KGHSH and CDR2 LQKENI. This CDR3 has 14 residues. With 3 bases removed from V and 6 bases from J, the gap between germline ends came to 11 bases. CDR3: CASSPRALDEKLFF. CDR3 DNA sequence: TGTGCCAGCTCACCCAGGGCCTTGGATGAAAAACTGTTTTTT.

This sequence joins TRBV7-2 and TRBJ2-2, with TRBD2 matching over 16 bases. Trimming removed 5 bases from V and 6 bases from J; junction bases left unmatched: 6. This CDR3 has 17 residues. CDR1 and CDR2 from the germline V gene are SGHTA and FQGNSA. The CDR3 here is CASSKGLAGGPAGELFF. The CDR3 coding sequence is TGTGCCAGCAGCAAGGGACTAGCGGGGGGGCCCGCCGGGGAGCTGTTTTTT.

The CDR3 DNA reads as TGTGCCAGCAGCCAACTTTCAGGGTTGAATGAGCAGTTCTTC. It translates to CASSQLSGLNEQFF. This chain connects TRBV4-2 to TRBJ2-1; tentatively, D is TRBD1 (5 bases). Trimming pared 2 bases from V and 7 bases from J, leaving 12 bases between. CDR1 is LGHNA and CDR2 is YNFKEQ in the germline V gene. The CDR3 is 14 residues long.

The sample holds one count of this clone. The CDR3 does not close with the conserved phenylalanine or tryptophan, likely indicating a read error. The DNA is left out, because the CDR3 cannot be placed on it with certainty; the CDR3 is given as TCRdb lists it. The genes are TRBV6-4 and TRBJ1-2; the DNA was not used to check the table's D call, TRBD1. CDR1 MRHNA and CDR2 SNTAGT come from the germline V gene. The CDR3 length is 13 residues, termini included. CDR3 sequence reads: CASILRGLSRNIL.

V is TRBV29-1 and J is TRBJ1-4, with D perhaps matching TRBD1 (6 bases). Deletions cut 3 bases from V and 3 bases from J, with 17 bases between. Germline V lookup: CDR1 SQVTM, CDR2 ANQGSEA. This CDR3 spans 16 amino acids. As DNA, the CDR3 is TGCAGCGTTGAGGGTAGGGGGTCGGTGGCTAATGAAAAACTGTTTTTT. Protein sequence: CSVEGRGSVANEKLFF.

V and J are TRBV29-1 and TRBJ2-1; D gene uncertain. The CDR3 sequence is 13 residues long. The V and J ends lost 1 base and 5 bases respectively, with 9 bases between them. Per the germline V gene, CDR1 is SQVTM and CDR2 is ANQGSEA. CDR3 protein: CSVEGSGNNEQFF. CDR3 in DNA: TGCAGCGTTGAAGGTTCAGGCAACAATGAGCAGTTCTTC.

CDR3 in amino acids: CASSATGETQYF. DNA of the CDR3: TGCGCCAGCAGTGCTACCGGGGAGACCCAGTACTTC. The chain employs TRBV10-2 and TRBJ2-5, with D unresolved. V shed 4 bases and J shed 5 bases, with 8 bases lying between them. The CDR3 loop spans 12 amino acids. Germline lookup yields CDR1 WSHSY and CDR2 SAAADI.

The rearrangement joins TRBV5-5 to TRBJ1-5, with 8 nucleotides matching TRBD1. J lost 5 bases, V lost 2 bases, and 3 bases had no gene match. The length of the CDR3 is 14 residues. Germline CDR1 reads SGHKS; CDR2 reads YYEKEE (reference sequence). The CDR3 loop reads CASSLDRGHQPQHF. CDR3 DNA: TGTGCCAGCAGCTTAGACAGGGGACATCAGCCCCAGCATTTT.

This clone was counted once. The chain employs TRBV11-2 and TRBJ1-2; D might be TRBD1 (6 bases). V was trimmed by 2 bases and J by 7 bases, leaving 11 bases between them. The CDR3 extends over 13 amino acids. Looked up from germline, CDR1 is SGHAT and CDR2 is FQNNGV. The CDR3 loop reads CASSLNSGAGYTF. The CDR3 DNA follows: TGTGCCAGCAGCTTAAATTCAGGGGCTGGCTACACCTTC.

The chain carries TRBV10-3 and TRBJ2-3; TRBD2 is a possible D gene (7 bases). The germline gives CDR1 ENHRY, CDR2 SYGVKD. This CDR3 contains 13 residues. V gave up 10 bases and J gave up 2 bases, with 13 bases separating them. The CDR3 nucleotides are TGTGCCACGGCCGGGGGGCACACAGATACGCAGTATTTT. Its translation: CATAGGHTDTQYF.

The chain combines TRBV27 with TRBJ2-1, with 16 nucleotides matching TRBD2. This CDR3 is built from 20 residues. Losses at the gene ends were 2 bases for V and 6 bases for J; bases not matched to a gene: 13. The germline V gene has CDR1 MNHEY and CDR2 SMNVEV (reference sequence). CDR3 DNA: TGTGCCAGCAGTTTAATTCTCCCGGGACTAGCGGGGGGGCCGAGCAATGAGCAGTTCTTC. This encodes CASSLILPGLAGGPSNEQFF.

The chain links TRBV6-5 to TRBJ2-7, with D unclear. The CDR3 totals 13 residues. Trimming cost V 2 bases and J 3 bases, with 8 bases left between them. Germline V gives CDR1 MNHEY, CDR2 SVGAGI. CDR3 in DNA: TGTGCCAGCAGTTACCTTGGCCTCTACGAGCAGTACTTC. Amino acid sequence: CASSYLGLYEQYF.

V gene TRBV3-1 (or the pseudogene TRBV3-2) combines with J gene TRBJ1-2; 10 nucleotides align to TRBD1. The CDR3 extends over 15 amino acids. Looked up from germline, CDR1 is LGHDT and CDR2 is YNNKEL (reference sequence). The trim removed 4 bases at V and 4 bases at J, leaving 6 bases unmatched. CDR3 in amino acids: CASSRPGQGGYGYTF. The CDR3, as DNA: TGTGCCAGCAGCCGGCCAGGACAGGGGGGCTATGGCTACACCTTC.

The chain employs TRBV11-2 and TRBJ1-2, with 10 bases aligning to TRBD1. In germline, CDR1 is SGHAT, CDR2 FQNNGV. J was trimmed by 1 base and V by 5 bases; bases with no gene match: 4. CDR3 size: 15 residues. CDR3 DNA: TGTGCCAGCAGCCCCCGGACAGGGGGTAACTATGGCTACACCTTC. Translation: CASSPRTGGNYGYTF.

CDR3 sequence (DNA): TGTGCCAGCAGCATAGGGAGGTCAGCAATCAATGAGCAGTTCTTC. Translation gives CASSIGRSAINEQFF. The chain couples TRBV7-2 to TRBJ2-1, with a weak D call TRBD2 (6 bases). The V and J ends lost 5 bases and 6 bases respectively, with 17 bases between them. CDR1 is SGHTA and CDR2 is FQGNSA in the germline V gene. The CDR3 runs to 15 residues. The entire variable domain, with the rest obtained from reference TRBV7-2 and TRBJ2-1, is as follows: GAGVSQSPSNKVTEKGKDVELRCDPISGHTALYWYRQSLGQGLEFLIYFQGNSAPDKSGLPSDRFSAERTGGSVSTLTIQRTQQEDSAVYLCASSIGRSAINEQFFGPGTRLTVL.

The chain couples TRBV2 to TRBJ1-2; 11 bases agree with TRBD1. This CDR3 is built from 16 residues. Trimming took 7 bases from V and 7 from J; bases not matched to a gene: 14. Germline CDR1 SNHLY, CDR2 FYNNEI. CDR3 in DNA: TGTGCCAGCATCCCTGGACAGGGGGCATTGAGAGGTGGCTACACCTTC. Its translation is CASIPGQGALRGGYTF.

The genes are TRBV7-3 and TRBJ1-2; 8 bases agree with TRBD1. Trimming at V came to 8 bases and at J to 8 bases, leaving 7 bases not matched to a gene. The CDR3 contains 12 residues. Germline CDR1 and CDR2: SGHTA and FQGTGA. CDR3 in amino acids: CASSAGGMGYTF. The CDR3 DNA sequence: TGTGCCAGCTCCGCAGGGGGCATGGGCTACACCTTC.

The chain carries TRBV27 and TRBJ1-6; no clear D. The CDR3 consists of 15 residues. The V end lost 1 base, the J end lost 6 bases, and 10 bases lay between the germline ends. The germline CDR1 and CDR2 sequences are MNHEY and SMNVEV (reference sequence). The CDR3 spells CASSLLQVVNSPLHF. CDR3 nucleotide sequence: TGTGCCAGCAGTTTATTGCAGGTTGTTAATTCACCCCTCCACTTT.

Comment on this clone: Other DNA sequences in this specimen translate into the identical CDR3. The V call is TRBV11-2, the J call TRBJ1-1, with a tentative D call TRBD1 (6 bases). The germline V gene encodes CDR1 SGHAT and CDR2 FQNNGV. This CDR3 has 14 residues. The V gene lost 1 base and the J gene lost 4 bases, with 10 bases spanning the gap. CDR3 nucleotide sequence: TGTGCCAGCAGCTTAGTCCGAGGGGGCACTGAAGCTTTCTTT. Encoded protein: CASSLVRGGTEAFF.

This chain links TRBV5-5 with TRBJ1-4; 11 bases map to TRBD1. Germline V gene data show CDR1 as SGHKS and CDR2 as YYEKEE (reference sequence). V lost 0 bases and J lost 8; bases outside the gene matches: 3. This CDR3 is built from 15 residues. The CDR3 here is CASSLDGTGGEKLFF. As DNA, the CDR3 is TGTGCCAGCAGCTTGGATGGGACAGGGGGGGAAAAACTGTTTTTT.

The CDR3 loop is CASSNGFGGKTQYF. DNA for the CDR3: TGTGCCAGCAGTAACGGGTTTGGGGGGAAGACCCAGTACTTC. The chain has TRBV6-5 and TRBJ2-5; D is perhaps TRBD2 (6 bases). The length of the CDR3 is 14 residues. CDR1 MNHEY and CDR2 SVGAGI come from the germline V gene. V lost 5 bases to trimming and J lost 6 bases, with 16 bases between them.

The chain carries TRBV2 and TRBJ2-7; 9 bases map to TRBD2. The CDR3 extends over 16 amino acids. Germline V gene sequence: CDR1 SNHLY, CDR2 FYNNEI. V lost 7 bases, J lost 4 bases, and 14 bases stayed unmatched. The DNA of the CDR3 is TGTGCCAGCATCTTCCTAGCGGGGCCTCCCAAGTACGAGCAGTACTTC. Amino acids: CASIFLAGPPKYEQYF.

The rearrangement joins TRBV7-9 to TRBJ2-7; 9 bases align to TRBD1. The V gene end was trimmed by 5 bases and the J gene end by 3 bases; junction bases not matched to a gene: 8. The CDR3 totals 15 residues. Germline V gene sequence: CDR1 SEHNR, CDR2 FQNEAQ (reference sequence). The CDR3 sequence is CASSPGTGKNYEQYF. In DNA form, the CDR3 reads TGTGCCAGCAGCCCCGGGACAGGGAAGAACTACGAGCAGTACTTC.

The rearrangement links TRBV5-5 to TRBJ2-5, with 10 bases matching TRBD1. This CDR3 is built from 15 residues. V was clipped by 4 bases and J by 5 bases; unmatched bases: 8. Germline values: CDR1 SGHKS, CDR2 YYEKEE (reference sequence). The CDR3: CASSPGTGDVETQYF. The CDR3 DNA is TGTGCCAGCAGCCCCGGGACAGGGGATGTGGAGACCCAGTACTTC.